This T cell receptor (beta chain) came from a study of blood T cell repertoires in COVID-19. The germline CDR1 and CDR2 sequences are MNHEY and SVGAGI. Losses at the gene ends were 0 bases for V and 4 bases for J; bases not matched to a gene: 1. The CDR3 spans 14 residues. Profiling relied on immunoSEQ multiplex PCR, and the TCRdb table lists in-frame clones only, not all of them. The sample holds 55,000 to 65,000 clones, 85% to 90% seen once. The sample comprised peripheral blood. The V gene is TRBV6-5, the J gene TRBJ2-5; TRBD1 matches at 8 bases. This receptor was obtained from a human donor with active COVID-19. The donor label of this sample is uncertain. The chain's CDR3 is CASSYSGTGETQYF. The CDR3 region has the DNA TGTGCCAGCAGTTACTCGGGGACAGGAGAGACCCAGTACTTC.